This T cell receptor beta chain was documented in a study of T and B cells in COVID-19 patients. This clonotype is categorized as medium-sized. Multiplex PCR with BIOMED2 TRB-A/B primer pools amplified TRB rearrangements. TCRdb used MiXCR to reprocess the multiplex PCR reads, holding one entry per CDR3 protein. The table lists about 5,000 distinct CDR3 sequences, roughly 27% of them singletons, with approximately 10% in the top ten. Each TRB amplification used roughly 220-550 ng of genomic DNA from blood. Germline trimming cut 2 bases from V and 6 bases from J; bases unmatched to any gene: 7. This CDR3 has 14 amino acids. In germline, CDR1 is LNHDA, CDR2 SQIVND (reference sequence).

The sample was blood. The origin of this receptor is a human donor with active COVID-19. This chain uses TRBV19 with TRBJ2-7, with 7 bases that match TRBD2. CDR3 nucleotide sequence: TGTGCCAGTAGTATACTGGCGGGAGCCAGCGAGCAGTACTTC. It encodes CASSILAGASEQYF.